The present T cell receptor beta chain was sequenced within a study of cytomegalovirus exposure and HLA in healthy donors. Study-wide points: Immune exposure data for these donors was limited to CMV serostatus.

Details on this clone: The antigen remains undetermined.

The PCR made use of 60 Vbeta and 13 Jbeta primers. Here immunoSEQ multiplex PCR was the method, and the copy in TCRdb shows in-frame clones only, minus some. This table holds 85,000 to 120,000 clones, 63% found once. The CDR3 is made up of 16 amino acids. Trimming took 0 bases from V and 5 from J; bases not matched to a gene: 8. Looked up from germline, CDR1 is LGHNA and CDR2 is YNFKEQ. The sequence came from a human donor in good health. The rearrangement joins TRBV4-2 to TRBJ2-7, with 9 bases identical to TRBD2. Sample: PBMCs. The CDR3 loop reads CASSQEVSLAGNEQYF. The CDR3 DNA sequence: TGTGCCAGCAGCCAAGAAGTCTCCCTAGCGGGAAACGAGCAGTACTTC.